Following are 32 T cell receptor beta chains from one sample sequenced in a study of long-term antiretroviral therapy in people with HIV. Sequencing relied on immunoSEQ assay v3.0, run at survey level. Assay used: immunoSEQ multiplex PCR; TCRdb lists only in-frame clones, some missing. The data hold fewer than 45,000 clones, with 80% observed a single time. The sequenced sample was unsorted PBMCs, obtained 3.4 years after starting antiretroviral therapy. These receptors came from a man younger than 45 with HIV.

This chain uses TRBV13 with TRBJ2-2; D possibly corresponds to TRBD2 (5 bases). With 6 bases removed from V and 4 bases from J, the gap between germline ends came to 12 bases. The germline V gene encodes CDR1 PRHDT and CDR2 FYEKMQ (reference sequence). The CDR3 is 14 amino acids. In DNA, the CDR3 is TGTGCCAGCAGGAAAGGACTGAGCACCGGGGAGCTGTTTTTT. It encodes CASRKGLSTGELFF.

The rearrangement uses TRBV7-9 and TRBJ2-7; 9 nucleotides line up with TRBD1. V lost 9 bases to trimming and J lost 9 bases; unmatched junction nucleotides: 15. The CDR3 consists of 14 residues. The germline V gene encodes CDR1 SEHNR and CDR2 FQNEAQ (reference sequence). CDR3 loop: CASLPGQGDSRQYF. The CDR3 nucleotides are TGTGCCAGTTTACCGGGACAGGGAGATAGTAGGCAGTACTTC.

The V and J genes are TRBV28 and TRBJ2-6, with TRBD2 as a possible D gene (6 bases). There are 15 residues in the CDR3. Germline V gives CDR1 MDHEN, CDR2 SYDVKM. V lost 3 bases to trimming and J lost 1 base, with 7 bases between them. The CDR3 DNA follows: TGTGCCAGCAGTTTGCGGGGATCTGGGGCCAACGTCCTGACTTTC. Protein: CASSLRGSGANVLTF.

V is TRBV5-1 and J is TRBJ2-5; possible D gene TRBD2, 6 bases. CDR1 and CDR2 (germline): SGHRS, YFSETQ. Trimming took 2 bases from V and 4 from J, leaving 6 bases between them. This CDR3 comprises 12 residues. The CDR3 here is CASSFGGETQYF. The CDR3 DNA sequence: TGCGCCAGCAGCTTCGGGGGAGAGACCCAGTACTTC.

This rearrangement joins TRBV15 to TRBJ2-4; 11 positions agree with TRBD1. Germline CDR1 is LNHNV and CDR2 is YYDKDF (reference sequence). With V trimmed by 3 bases and J by 7 bases, 8 bases remained unmatched. The CDR3 totals 16 residues. The DNA for the CDR3 is TGTGCCACCAGCAGGGCCGGGACAGGGGGTGTGAACATTCAGTACTTC. This encodes CATSRAGTGGVNIQYF.

The V gene is TRBV5-4, the J gene TRBJ2-2; D gene unclear. The germline V and J ends were trimmed by 2 bases and 5 bases, with 7 bases remaining between them. This CDR3 comprises 13 residues. Germline CDR1 is SGHNT and CDR2 is YYREEE (reference sequence). The CDR3 DNA is TGTGCCAGCAGCTTTACCGGGACCGGGGAGCTGTTTTTT. This gives the protein CASSFTGTGELFF.

This sequence joins TRBV4-3 and TRBJ2-1; D is perhaps TRBD1 or TRBD2 (6 bases each). Germline CDR1 LGHNA, CDR2 YSLEER. CDR3 size: 19 residues. Trimming removed 1 base at V and 4 bases at J, with 23 bases between. The DNA of the CDR3 is TGCGCCAGCAGCCAAGGGAGGGACACAACGGACAGCCCTTACAATGAGCAGTTCTTC. It yields the protein CASSQGRDTTDSPYNEQFF.

Here the CDR3 DNA reads TGTGCCAGCAGTGAAGGCAGGGGGGGTCAGCCCCAGCATTTT. Translating it yields CASSEGRGGQPQHF. The genes are TRBV2 and TRBJ1-5; 7 positions agree with TRBD1. CDR1 is SNHLY, CDR2 FYNNEI, per germline. Trimming cost V 1 base and J 6 bases; bases outside gene matches: 3. The CDR3 has 14 residues.

The V call is TRBV5-1, the J call TRBJ2-3, with D perhaps matching TRBD2 (6 bases). The germline gives CDR1 SGHRS, CDR2 YFSETQ. The CDR3 covers 15 residues. V was clipped by 2 bases and J by 2 bases, with 12 bases between them. The CDR3 coding sequence is TGCGCCAGCAGCTTCACGGGAGCGGTCACAGATACGCAGTATTTT. Translated: CASSFTGAVTDTQYF.

The chain employs TRBV13 and TRBJ1-3; 8 positions match TRBD1. From germline, CDR1 is PRHDT and CDR2 FYEKMQ (reference sequence). CDR3 length equals 17 residues. V gave up 3 bases and J gave up 0 bases; unmatched junction bases: 7. The CDR3 region has the DNA TGTGCCAGCAGCTTGCGACAGGGGCGCAACTCTGGAAACACCATATATTTT. Residues: CASSLRQGRNSGNTIYF.

The chain combines TRBV7-2 with TRBJ1-1, with unresolved D. This CDR3 is built from 15 residues. Germline CDR1 SGHTA, CDR2 FQGNSA. Trimming shortened V by 4 bases and J by 4 bases, and 16 bases separated the two germline ends. CDR3 sequence (DNA): TGTGCCAGCAGCTCTCAGGCCTGGGGAAGCACTGAAGCTTTCTTT. Amino acid sequence: CASSSQAWGSTEAFF.

V and J are TRBV5-8 and TRBJ1-5; D unclear. The CDR3 covers 13 residues. The germline V gene has CDR1 SGHTS and CDR2 YDEGEE. V lost 4 bases to trimming and J lost 7 bases, with 12 bases between them. CDR3 sequence: CASSPLAGQPQHF. The CDR3 region has the DNA TGTGCCAGCAGCCCCCTCGCCGGCCAGCCCCAGCATTTT.

Details on this clone: A read error may account for a junction end that differs from germline. The chain recombines TRBV6-1 with TRBJ2-2; D may be TRBD1 (6 bases). Germline values: CDR1 MNHNS, CDR2 SASEGT. The CDR3 runs 14 residues. CDR3 amino acids: CASNEQGLAGELFF. CDR3 sequence (DNA): TGTGCCAGCAATGAACAGGGCTTGGCCGGGGAGCTGTTTTTT.

V usage is TRBV6-6 and J usage is TRBJ2-1; 7 nucleotides agree with TRBD1. The ends lost 0 bases at V and 6 bases at J; junction bases unmatched: 5. The V gene's germline CDR1 is MNHNY and CDR2 SVGAGI (reference sequence). The CDR3 length is 15 residues. DNA for the CDR3: TGTGCCAGCAGTTACTCGAGACAGGGTACCAATGAGCAGTTCTTC. It yields the protein CASSYSRQGTNEQFF.

The chain uses TRBV28 and TRBJ2-7, with TRBD2 matching over 12 bases. The CDR3 totals 16 residues. V lost 9 bases and J lost 3; bases outside the gene matches: 12. CDR1 MDHEN and CDR2 SYDVKM come from the germline V gene. The CDR3 loop is CASETSGRAPGYEQYF. The CDR3 coding sequence is TGTGCCAGTGAGACTAGCGGGAGAGCTCCAGGCTACGAGCAGTACTTC.

V usage is TRBV4-1 and J usage is TRBJ2-2; TRBD2 matches 13 bases. The J segment lost 4 bases and the V segment lost 6 bases, leaving 8 bases of the junction unmatched. In germline, CDR1 is MGHRA, CDR2 YSYEKL. The CDR3 runs to 17 residues. The CDR3 protein is CASSLEGLAGATGELFF. The CDR3 DNA reads as TGCGCCAGCAGTCTAGAAGGACTAGCGGGAGCCACCGGGGAGCTGTTTTTT.

The chain joins TRBV10-2 to TRBJ1-2; 8 positions match TRBD1. J lost 7 bases, V lost 0 bases, and 10 bases had no gene match. Germline-derived CDR1 and CDR2 are WSHSY and SAAADI. The CDR3 covers 16 residues. The DNA of the CDR3 is TGCGCCAGCAGTGAGTCAAGGTGGCAGGGGGCGTTTGGCTACACCTTC. Encoded protein: CASSESRWQGAFGYTF.

The V and J genes are TRBV19 and TRBJ1-2; D ambiguous. Trimming pared 3 bases from V and 7 bases from J, leaving 12 bases between. Germline lookup yields CDR1 LNHDA and CDR2 SQIVND (reference sequence). This CDR3 spans 13 amino acids. As DNA, the CDR3 is TGTGCCAGTAGTATTGCCAGTGAGGGTGGCTACACCTTC. Encoded protein: CASSIASEGGYTF.

V usage is TRBV5-1 and J usage is TRBJ1-4, with D unresolved. V was pared by 3 bases and J by 8 bases, with 14 bases between. Germline assignment: CDR1 SGHRS and CDR2 YFSETQ. The CDR3 loop spans 14 amino acids. The CDR3 reads CASSSGLSGEKLFF. The DNA of the CDR3 is TGCGCCAGCAGCTCGGGCCTGAGCGGGGAAAAACTGTTTTTT. Combining the CDR3 with reference TRBV5-1 and TRBJ1-4 gives the whole variable domain KAGVTQTPRYLIKTRGQQVTLSCSPISGHRSVSWYQQTPGQGLQFLFEYFSETQRNKGNFPGRFSGRQFSNSRSEMNVSTLELGDSALYLCASSSGLSGEKLFFGSGTQLSVL.

There are a few counts of this clone. This chain connects TRBV19 to TRBJ1-2; a possible D gene is TRBD1 (6 bases). The CDR3 consists of 14 residues. V was cut by 7 bases and J by 5 bases, with 17 bases left in between. Per germline, CDR1 LNHDA and CDR2 SQIVND (reference sequence). CDR3 nucleotide sequence: TGTGCCAGTACCTCCCAGACAGGAGGGTATGGCTACACCTTC. Protein: CASTSQTGGYGYTF.

The chain uses TRBV12-5 and TRBJ2-2; D is unresolved. The CDR3 sequence is 13 residues long. Trimming removed 1 base from V and 6 bases from J, with 6 bases in between. The germline gives CDR1 LGHNT, CDR2 FRNRAP. CDR3 protein: CASGLAPPGELFF. DNA for the CDR3: TGTGCTAGTGGTTTGGCGCCCCCCGGGGAGCTGTTTTTT.

The J gene is TRBJ1-4, the V gene TRBV6-5; D is unclear. V dropped 4 bases and J dropped 7 bases, with 16 bases sitting between them. Per germline, CDR1 MNHEY and CDR2 SVGAGI. The CDR3 contains 15 residues. Here the CDR3 DNA reads TGTGCCAGCAGTTCAGGAATGGGAACGGGTGAAAAACTGTTTTTT. Translation gives CASSSGMGTGEKLFF.

Concerning this clone itself: The same CDR3 can be traced to other DNA sequences in this sample. DNA of the CDR3: TGTGCCAGCAGTTTATCAGGGTATGGCTACACCTTC. Amino acid sequence: CASSLSGYGYTF. The V gene is TRBV28, the J gene TRBJ1-2; D perhaps matches TRBD1 (5 bases). CDR1 is MDHEN and CDR2 is SYDVKM in the germline V gene. The CDR3 length is 12 residues. With 1 base removed from V and 5 bases from J, the gap between germline ends came to 5 bases.

The chain carries TRBV25-1 and TRBJ2-2; D possibly uses TRBD1 or TRBD2 (5 bases each). V lost 6 bases and J 6 bases, leaving 14 bases between the germline ends. The CDR3 is made up of 14 amino acids. CDR1 and CDR2 from the germline V gene are MGHDK and SYGVNS. The chain's CDR3 is CASSPPGPSGELFF. The DNA for the CDR3 is TGTGCCAGCAGCCCTCCGGGACCCTCCGGGGAGCTGTTTTTT.

The chain is built from TRBV2 and TRBJ1-5; unclear D gene. The CDR3 is made up of 13 amino acids. V shed 11 bases and J shed 0 bases, with 11 bases lying between them. Germline CDR1 reads SNHLY; CDR2 reads FYNNEI. In DNA form, the CDR3 reads TGTGCCTCAATACGGGATAGCAATCAGCCCCAGCATTTT. This translates into CASIRDSNQPQHF. Filled out from reference TRBV2 and TRBJ1-5, the complete variable domain reads EPEVTQTPSHQVTQMGQEVILRCVPISNHLYFYWYRQILGQKVEFLVSFYNNEISEKSEIFDDQFSVERPDGSNFTLKIRSTKLEDSAMYFCASIRDSNQPQHFGDGTRLSIL.

The chain recombines TRBV4-1 with TRBJ2-7, with D tentatively TRBD2 (5 bases). V lost 4 bases and J 1 base, leaving 11 bases between the germline ends. CDR1 is MGHRA and CDR2 is YSYEKL in the germline V gene. The CDR3 length is 14 residues. The CDR3, as DNA: TGCGCCAGCAGCCGTCTAGCTTGGTCCTACGAGCAGTACTTC. Its protein is CASSRLAWSYEQYF.

J is TRBJ2-5 and V is TRBV7-2; 11 bases are a match to TRBD1. The CDR3 has 14 amino acids. J was trimmed by 5 bases and V by 4 bases; bases with no gene match: 3. CDR1 and CDR2 from the germline V gene are SGHTA and FQGNSA. CDR3 region: CASSSDRGQETQYF. In DNA, the CDR3 is TGTGCCAGCAGCTCGGACAGGGGGCAGGAGACCCAGTACTTC.

This chain links TRBV20-1 with TRBJ2-3; D is unclear. The germline gives CDR1 DFQATT, CDR2 SNEGSKA (reference sequence). This CDR3 spans 10 amino acids. CDR3 region: CTMLGDTQYF. CDR3 DNA: TGCACCATGCTCGGTGATACGCAGTATTTT.

Only a few counts were recorded for this clone. This chain connects TRBV18 to TRBJ1-1; D is unresolved. The germline V and J ends were trimmed by 6 bases and 1 base, with 12 bases remaining between them. This CDR3 has 14 residues. Germline values: CDR1 KGHSH, CDR2 LQKENI. The CDR3 nucleotides are TGTGCCAGCTCCCAACAGCTAGAGAACACTGAAGCTTTCTTT. Its protein product is CASSQQLENTEAFF.

Here the CDR3 reads CASSFEDVSEKLFF. In nucleotides, the CDR3 is TGTGCCAGCAGTTTTGAGGACGTGTCAGAAAAACTGTTTTTT. The rearrangement joins TRBV28 to TRBJ1-4; D gene uncertain. This CDR3 spans 14 amino acids. CDR1 MDHEN and CDR2 SYDVKM come from the germline V gene. With 3 bases removed from V and 8 bases from J, the gap between germline ends came to 13 bases.

This chain joins TRBV10-3 and TRBJ2-1; TRBD1 is a possible D gene (6 bases). CDR1 and CDR2 (germline): ENHRY, SYGVKD. With 0 bases removed from V and 12 bases from J, the gap between germline ends came to 15 bases. The CDR3 extends over 14 amino acids. The CDR3 here is CAISESTGLTGQFF. The CDR3 region has the DNA TGTGCCATCAGTGAGTCGACAGGCCTAACTGGGCAGTTCTTC.

This clone was detected only a few times. V is TRBV7-9 and J is TRBJ1-2; D not resolved. In germline, CDR1 is SEHNR, CDR2 FQNEAQ (reference sequence). The CDR3 runs to 12 residues. V lost 2 bases and J lost 3, with 4 bases in between. The CDR3 loop reads CASSLTDYGYTF. In nucleotides, the CDR3 is TGTGCCAGCAGCTTAACAGACTATGGCTACACCTTC.